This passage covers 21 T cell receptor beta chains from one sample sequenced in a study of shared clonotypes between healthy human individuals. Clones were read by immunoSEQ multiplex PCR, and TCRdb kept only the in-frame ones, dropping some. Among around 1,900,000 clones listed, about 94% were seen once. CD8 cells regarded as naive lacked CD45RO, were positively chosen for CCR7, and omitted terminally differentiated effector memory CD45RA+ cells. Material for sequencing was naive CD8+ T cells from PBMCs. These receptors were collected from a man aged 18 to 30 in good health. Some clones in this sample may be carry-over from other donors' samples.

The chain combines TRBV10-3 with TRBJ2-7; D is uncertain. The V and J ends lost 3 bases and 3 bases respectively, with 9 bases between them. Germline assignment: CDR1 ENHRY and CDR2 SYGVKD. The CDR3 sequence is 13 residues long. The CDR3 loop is CAISDGLGYEQYF. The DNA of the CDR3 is TGTGCCATCAGTGACGGCCTTGGCTACGAGCAGTACTTC.

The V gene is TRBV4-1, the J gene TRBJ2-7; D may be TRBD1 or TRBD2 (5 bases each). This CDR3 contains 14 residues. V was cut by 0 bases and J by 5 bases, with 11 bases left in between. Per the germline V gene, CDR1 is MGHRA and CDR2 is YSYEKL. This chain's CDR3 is CASSQERGSHEQYF. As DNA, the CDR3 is TGCGCCAGCAGCCAAGAACGGGGCTCGCACGAGCAGTACTTC.

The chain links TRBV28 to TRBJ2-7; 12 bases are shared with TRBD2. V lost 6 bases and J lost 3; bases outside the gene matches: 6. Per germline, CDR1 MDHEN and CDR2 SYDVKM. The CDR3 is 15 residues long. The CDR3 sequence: CASRRLAGVIYEQYF. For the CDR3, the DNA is TGTGCCAGCAGACGACTAGCGGGAGTAATCTACGAGCAGTACTTC.

CDR3 in amino acids: CASSYARATYSYEQYF. Written as DNA, the CDR3 is TGTGCCAGCAGTTACGCCAGGGCCACCTACTCCTACGAGCAGTACTTC. This chain connects TRBV28 to TRBJ2-7; D is perhaps TRBD1 (5 bases). CDR3 size: 16 residues. Between the trimmed V and J ends, which lost 4 bases and 0 bases, there was a span of 16 bases. Germline CDR1 MDHEN, CDR2 SYDVKM.

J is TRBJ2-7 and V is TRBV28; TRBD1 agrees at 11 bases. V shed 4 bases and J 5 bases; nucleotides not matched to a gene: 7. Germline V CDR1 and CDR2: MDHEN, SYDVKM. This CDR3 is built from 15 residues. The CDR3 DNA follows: TGTGCCAGCAGTTATCTGGGACAGGGGGGCGACGAGCAGTACTTC. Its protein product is CASSYLGQGGDEQYF.

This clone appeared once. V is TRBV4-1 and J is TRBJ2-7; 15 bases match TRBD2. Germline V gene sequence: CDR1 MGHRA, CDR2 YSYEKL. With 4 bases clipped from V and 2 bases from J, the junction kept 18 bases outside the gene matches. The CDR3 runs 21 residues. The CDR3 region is CASSPNKMTGGLAGGAYEQYF. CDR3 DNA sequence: TGCGCCAGCAGCCCTAACAAGATGACAGGCGGACTAGCGGGAGGGGCCTACGAGCAGTACTTC.

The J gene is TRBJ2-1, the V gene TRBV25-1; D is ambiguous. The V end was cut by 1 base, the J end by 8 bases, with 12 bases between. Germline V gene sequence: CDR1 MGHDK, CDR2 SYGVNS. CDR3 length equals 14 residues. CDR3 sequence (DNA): TGTGCCAGCAGTGAATTCACGTTACCTTATGAGCAGTTCTTC. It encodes CASSEFTLPYEQFF.

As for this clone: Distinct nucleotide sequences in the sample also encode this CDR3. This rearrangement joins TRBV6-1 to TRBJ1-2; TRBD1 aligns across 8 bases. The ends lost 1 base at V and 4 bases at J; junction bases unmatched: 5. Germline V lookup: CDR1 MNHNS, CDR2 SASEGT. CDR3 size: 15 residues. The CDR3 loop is CASSEGQGAGYGYTF. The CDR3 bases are TGTGCCAGCAGTGAAGGGCAGGGGGCCGGCTATGGCTACACCTTC.

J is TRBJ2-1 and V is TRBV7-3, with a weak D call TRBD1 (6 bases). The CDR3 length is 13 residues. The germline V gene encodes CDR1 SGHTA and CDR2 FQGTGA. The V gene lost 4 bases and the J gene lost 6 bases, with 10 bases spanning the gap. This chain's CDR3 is CASSSNRVNEQFF. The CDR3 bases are TGTGCCAGCAGCTCAAACAGGGTCAATGAGCAGTTCTTC.

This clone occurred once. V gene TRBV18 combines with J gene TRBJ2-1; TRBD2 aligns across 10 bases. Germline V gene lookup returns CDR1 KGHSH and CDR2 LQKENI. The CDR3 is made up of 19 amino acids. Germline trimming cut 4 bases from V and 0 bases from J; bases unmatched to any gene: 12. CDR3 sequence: CASSLRGLAVPSSYNEQFF. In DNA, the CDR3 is TGTGCCAGCTCACTCCGCGGACTAGCGGTACCCAGCTCCTACAATGAGCAGTTCTTC.

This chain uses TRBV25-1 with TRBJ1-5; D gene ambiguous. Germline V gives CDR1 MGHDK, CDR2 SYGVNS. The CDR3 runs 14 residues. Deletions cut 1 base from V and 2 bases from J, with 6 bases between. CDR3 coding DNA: TGTGCCAGCAGTGAATCCGGGGGCAATCAGCCCCAGCATTTT. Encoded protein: CASSESGGNQPQHF.

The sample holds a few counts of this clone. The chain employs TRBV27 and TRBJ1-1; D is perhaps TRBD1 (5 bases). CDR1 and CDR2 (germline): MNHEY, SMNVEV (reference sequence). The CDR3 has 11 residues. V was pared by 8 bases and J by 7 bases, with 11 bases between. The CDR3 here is CASSKGLEAFF. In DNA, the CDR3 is TGTGCCAGCTCTAAGGGACTTGAAGCTTTCTTT.

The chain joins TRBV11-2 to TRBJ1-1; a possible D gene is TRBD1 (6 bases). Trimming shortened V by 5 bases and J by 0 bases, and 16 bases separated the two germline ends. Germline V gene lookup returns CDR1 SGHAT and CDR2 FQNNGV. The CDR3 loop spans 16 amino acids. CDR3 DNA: TGTGCCAGCAGCCGGTTTGACAGGACTATGAACACTGAAGCTTTCTTT. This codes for CASSRFDRTMNTEAFF.

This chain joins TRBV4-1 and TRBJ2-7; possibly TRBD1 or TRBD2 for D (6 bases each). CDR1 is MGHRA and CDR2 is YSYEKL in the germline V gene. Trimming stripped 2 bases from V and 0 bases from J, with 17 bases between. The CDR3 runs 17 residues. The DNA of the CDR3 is TGCGCCAGCAGCCAATCCCCGGGGGCGGAAGTCTCCTACGAGCAGTACTTC. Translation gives CASSQSPGAEVSYEQYF.

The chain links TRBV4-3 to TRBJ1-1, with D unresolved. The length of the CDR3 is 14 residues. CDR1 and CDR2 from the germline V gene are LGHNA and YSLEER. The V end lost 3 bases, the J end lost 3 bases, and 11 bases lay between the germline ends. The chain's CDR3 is CASSQTSGDTEAFF. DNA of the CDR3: TGCGCCAGCAGCCAGACATCGGGAGACACTGAAGCTTTCTTT.

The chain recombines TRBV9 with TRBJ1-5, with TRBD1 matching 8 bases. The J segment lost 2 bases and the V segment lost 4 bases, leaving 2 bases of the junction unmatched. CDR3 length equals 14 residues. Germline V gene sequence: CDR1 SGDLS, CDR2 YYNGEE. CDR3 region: CASSPDRGNQPQHF. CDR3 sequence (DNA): TGTGCCAGCAGCCCGGACAGGGGCAATCAGCCCCAGCATTTT. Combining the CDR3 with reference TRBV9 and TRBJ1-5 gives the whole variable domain DSGVTQTPKHLITATGQRVTLRCSPRSGDLSVYWYQQSLDQGLQFLIQYYNGEERAKGNILERFSAQQFPDLHSELNLSSLELGDSALYFCASSPDRGNQPQHFGDGTRLSIL.

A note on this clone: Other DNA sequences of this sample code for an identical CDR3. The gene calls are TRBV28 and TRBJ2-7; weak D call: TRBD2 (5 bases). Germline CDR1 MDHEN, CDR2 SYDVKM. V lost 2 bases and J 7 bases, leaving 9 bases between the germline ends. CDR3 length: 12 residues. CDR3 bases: TGTGCCAGCAGTTTAGGAGGTGGGGAGCAGTACTTC. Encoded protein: CASSLGGGEQYF.

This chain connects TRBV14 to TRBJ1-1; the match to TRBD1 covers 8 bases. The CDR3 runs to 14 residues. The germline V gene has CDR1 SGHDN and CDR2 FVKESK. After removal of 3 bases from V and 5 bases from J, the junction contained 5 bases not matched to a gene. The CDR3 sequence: CASSHPGQGTEAFF. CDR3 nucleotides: TGTGCCAGCAGCCACCCCGGACAGGGAACTGAAGCTTTCTTT.

CDR3: CAWRGISGANVLTF. DNA of the CDR3: TGTGCCTGGAGGGGCATCTCTGGGGCCAACGTCCTGACTTTC. The J gene is TRBJ2-6, the V gene TRBV30; D is undetermined. CDR3 length: 14 amino acids. V lost 3 bases, J lost 0 bases, and 6 bases lay in between. Germline V gene sequence: CDR1 GTSNPN, CDR2 SVGIG (reference sequence).

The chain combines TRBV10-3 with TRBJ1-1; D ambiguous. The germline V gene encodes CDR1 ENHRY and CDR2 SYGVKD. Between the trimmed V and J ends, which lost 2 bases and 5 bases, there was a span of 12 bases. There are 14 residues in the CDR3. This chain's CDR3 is CAISEPAPPTEAFF. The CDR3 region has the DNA TGTGCCATCAGTGAGCCTGCCCCCCCTACTGAAGCTTTCTTT.

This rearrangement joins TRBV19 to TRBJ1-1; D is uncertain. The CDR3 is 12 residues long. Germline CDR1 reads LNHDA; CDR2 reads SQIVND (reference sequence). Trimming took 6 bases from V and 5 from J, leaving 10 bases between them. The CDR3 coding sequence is TGTGCCAGTAGCGGCCTGAGAACTGAAGCTTTCTTT. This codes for CASSGLRTEAFF.